The next 10 T cell receptor beta chains were all read from a single sample in a study of cytomegalovirus exposure and HLA in healthy donors. The PCR had 60 Vbeta and 13 Jbeta primers. The protocol was immunoSEQ multiplex PCR, while the TCRdb copy is restricted to in-frame clones and leaves out a portion. Its table lists around 140,000 clones. Sequenced material: PBMCs. Receptors originate from a male donor in good health and CMV-seronegative.

The CDR3 protein is CASRTSESTDTQYF. The CDR3 nucleotides are TGTGCCAGTCGGACTAGCGAAAGCACAGATACGCAGTATTTT. The rearrangement joins TRBV19 to TRBJ2-3; 9 nucleotides match TRBD2. Germline assignment: CDR1 LNHDA and CDR2 SQIVND (reference sequence). This CDR3 spans 14 amino acids. Trimming removed 8 bases from V and 0 bases from J; junction bases left unmatched: 3.

The rearrangement links TRBV7-9 to TRBJ2-7, with a weak D call TRBD2 (6 bases). V lost 1 base to trimming and J lost 6 bases, with 13 bases between them. The CDR3 covers 14 residues. Per germline, CDR1 SEHNR and CDR2 FQNEAQ (reference sequence). The CDR3 reads CASSLDGVGGEQYF. CDR3 DNA: TGTGCCAGCAGCTTAGATGGTGTGGGAGGCGAGCAGTACTTC.

The chain has TRBV7-6 and TRBJ1-1; 8 bases are a match to TRBD1. CDR3 length: 14 residues. V shed 5 bases and J 1 base; nucleotides not matched to a gene: 3. Germline-derived CDR1 and CDR2 are SGHVS and FNYEAQ. The DNA of the CDR3 is TGTGCCAGCAGCAAAGGGACAGGGAACACTGAAGCTTTCTTT. It yields the protein CASSKGTGNTEAFF.

The chain couples TRBV5-6 to TRBJ2-6; 8 nucleotides match TRBD1. Trimming removed 4 bases from V and 0 bases from J; junction bases left unmatched: 12. Germline CDR1 SGHDT, CDR2 YYEEEE. This CDR3 is 19 amino acids long. CDR3 in DNA: TGTGCCAGCAGCCCCATGACAGGGGCCCTTTTCTCTGGGGCCAACGTCCTGACTTTC. It is translated as CASSPMTGALFSGANVLTF.

J is TRBJ1-5 and V is TRBV27, with D tentatively TRBD1 (6 bases). V lost 3 bases, J lost 5 bases, and 11 bases lay in between. This CDR3 has 14 residues. CDR1 is MNHEY and CDR2 is SMNVEV in the germline V gene (reference sequence). The CDR3 DNA sequence: TGTGCCAGCAGTTTGGACAGACGTGATCAGCCCCAGCATTTT. Its translation is CASSLDRRDQPQHF.

This chain connects TRBV11-2 to TRBJ2-2; maybe TRBD2 (6 bases). Germline CDR1 and CDR2: SGHAT and FQNNGV. The CDR3 has 15 amino acids. Trimming shortened V by 5 bases and J by 7 bases, and 17 bases separated the two germline ends. DNA for the CDR3: TGTGCCAGCAGCGCAACACGGTCGGAGGGCGGGGAGCTGTTTTTT. Its translation: CASSATRSEGGELFF.

Here the CDR3 DNA reads TGTGCCAGCCGTCTAAACACTGAAGCTTTCTTT. Translated: CASRLNTEAFF. This rearrangement joins TRBV28 to TRBJ1-1; D ambiguous. V lost 8 bases and J 2 bases, leaving 6 bases between the germline ends. Germline loops: CDR1 MDHEN, CDR2 SYDVKM. The CDR3 consists of 11 residues. The complete variable domain, with remaining parts taken from reference TRBV28 and TRBJ1-1, reads DVKVTQSSRYLVKRTGEKVFLECVQDMDHENMFWYRQDPGLGLRLIYFSYDVKMKEKGDIPEGYSVSREKKERFSLILESASTNQTSMYLCASRLNTEAFFGQGTRLTVV.

The genes are TRBV27 and TRBJ1-5; no firm D call. V shed 2 bases and J shed 5 bases, with 13 bases lying between them. In germline, CDR1 is MNHEY, CDR2 SMNVEV (reference sequence). The CDR3 runs to 15 residues. CDR3 loop: CASSLRSGNYQPQHF. In DNA, the CDR3 is TGTGCCAGCAGTTTAAGGAGCGGAAACTATCAGCCCCAGCATTTT.

CDR3 loop: CASSRGQNSNQPQHF. The CDR3 DNA sequence: TGTGCCAGCAGTCGCGGACAGAATAGCAATCAGCCCCAGCATTTT. The genes are TRBV28 and TRBJ1-5, with TRBD1 as a possible D gene (6 bases). This CDR3 has 15 amino acids. Trimming cost V 5 bases and J 0 bases, with 11 bases left between them. CDR1 and CDR2 (germline): MDHEN, SYDVKM.

The V and J genes are TRBV20-1 and TRBJ2-1, with D unclear. The CDR3 is 10 residues long. Trimming removed 6 bases from V and 9 bases from J, with 9 bases in between. Germline V gene data show CDR1 as DFQATT and CDR2 as SNEGSKA (reference sequence). The CDR3 is CSAVLGEQFF. CDR3 coding DNA: TGCAGTGCCGTCCTCGGTGAGCAGTTCTTC.